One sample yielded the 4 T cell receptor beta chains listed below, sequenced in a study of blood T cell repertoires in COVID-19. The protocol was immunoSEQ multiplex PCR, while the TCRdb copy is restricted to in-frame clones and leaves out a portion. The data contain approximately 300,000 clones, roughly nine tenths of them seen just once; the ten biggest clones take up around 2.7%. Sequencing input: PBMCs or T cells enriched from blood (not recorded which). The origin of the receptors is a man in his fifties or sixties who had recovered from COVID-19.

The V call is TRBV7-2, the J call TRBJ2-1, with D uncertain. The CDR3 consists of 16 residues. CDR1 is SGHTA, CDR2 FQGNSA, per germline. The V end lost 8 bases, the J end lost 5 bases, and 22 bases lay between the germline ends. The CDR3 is CASGHPIAIGHNEQFF. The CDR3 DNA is TGTGCCAGCGGCCACCCCATAGCAATCGGTCACAATGAGCAGTTCTTC.

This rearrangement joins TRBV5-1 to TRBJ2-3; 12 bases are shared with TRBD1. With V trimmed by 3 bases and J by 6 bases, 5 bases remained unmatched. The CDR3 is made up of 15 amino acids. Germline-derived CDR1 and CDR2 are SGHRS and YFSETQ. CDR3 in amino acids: CASSSGQGASDTQYF. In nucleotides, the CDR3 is TGCGCCAGCAGCTCGGGACAGGGGGCTAGTGATACGCAGTATTTT. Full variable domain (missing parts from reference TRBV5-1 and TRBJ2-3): KAGVTQTPRYLIKTRGQQVTLSCSPISGHRSVSWYQQTPGQGLQFLFEYFSETQRNKGNFPGRFSGRQFSNSRSEMNVSTLELGDSALYLCASSSGQGASDTQYFGPGTRLTVL.

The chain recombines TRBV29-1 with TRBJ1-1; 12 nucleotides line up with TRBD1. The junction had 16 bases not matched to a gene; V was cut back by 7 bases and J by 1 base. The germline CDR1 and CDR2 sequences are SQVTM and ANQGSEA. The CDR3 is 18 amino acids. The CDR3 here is CSGTPGQGALSGNTEAFF. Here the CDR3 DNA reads TGCAGCGGAACGCCGGGACAGGGGGCGTTGTCGGGGAACACTGAAGCTTTCTTT. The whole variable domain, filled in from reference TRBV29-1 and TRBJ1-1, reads SAVISQKPSRDICQRGTSLTIQCQVDSQVTMMFWYRQQPGQSLTLIATANQGSEATYESGFVIDKFPISRPNLTFSTLTVSNMSPEDSSIYLCSGTPGQGALSGNTEAFFGQGTRLTVV.

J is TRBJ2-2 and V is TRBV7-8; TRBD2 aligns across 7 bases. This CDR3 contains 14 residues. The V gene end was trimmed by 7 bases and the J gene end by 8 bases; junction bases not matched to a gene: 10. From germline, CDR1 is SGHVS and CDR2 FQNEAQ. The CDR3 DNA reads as TGTGCCAGCACTTTGGGACTAACCGAGGGGGAGCTGTTTTTT. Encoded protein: CASTLGLTEGELFF.